This T cell receptor (beta chain) derives from a study of T cells in women clearing cervical HPV infection. In regard to this clone: From the germline J gene comes the end of the CDR3, since the read stops 3 residues before it.

The CDR3 contains 21 residues. Only in-frame clones appear in the TCRdb table, and some are missing; sequencing was by immunoSEQ multiplex PCR. The sample has around 25,000 clones. The sequenced material came from blood buffy coat. V is TRBV7-1 and J is TRBJ1-4; TRBD1 might be the D (5 bases). TRBV7-1 is sorted into the ORF group, with uncertain function. The TCR originated in a woman between 18 and 75 years old with a cervical HPV16 infection that either progressed to CIN3+ or cleared (not recorded which). The CDR3 is CASSSRLAGGRKGAGANVLFF. Partial CDR3 DNA: TGTGCCAGCAGCTCCCGACTAGCGGGAGGGAGGAAGGGTGCTGGGGCCAACGTA.